The T cell receptor (beta chain) under discussion was sequenced for a study of blood T cells in healthy people across ages. Overall study findings and caveats: Expanded clonotype shifts may have been confounded, as the donors had an unknown CMV status. Naive CD4+ cell counts and diversity both ran higher in long-lived than in aged donors. A roughly linear fall in TCR beta diversity per million T cells was seen with increasing age.

Only one count was recorded for this clonotype. Its specificity is not known. Together with a sample-barcoded 5' primer, a J-beta primer mix was included in a second PCR lasting roughly 6 to 12 cycles. TCRdb called the 5' RACE reads again in MiXCR, with one record for every CDR3 protein. The sample contains 700,000 to 850,000 distinct CDR3 sequences, roughly 40% of which appear only once. The sequence was obtained from a young man in good health. The material sequenced was blood.

CDR3 sequence: CASSPLSRNTEAFF. CDR3 nucleotides: TGCGCCAGCAGCCCATTAAGCAGGAACACTGAAGCTTTCTTT. This chain joins TRBV5-1 and TRBJ1-1; D gene uncertain. Germline CDR1 is SGHRS and CDR2 is YFSETQ. Trimming shortened V by 4 bases and J by 1 base, and 11 bases separated the two germline ends. This CDR3 has 14 residues.